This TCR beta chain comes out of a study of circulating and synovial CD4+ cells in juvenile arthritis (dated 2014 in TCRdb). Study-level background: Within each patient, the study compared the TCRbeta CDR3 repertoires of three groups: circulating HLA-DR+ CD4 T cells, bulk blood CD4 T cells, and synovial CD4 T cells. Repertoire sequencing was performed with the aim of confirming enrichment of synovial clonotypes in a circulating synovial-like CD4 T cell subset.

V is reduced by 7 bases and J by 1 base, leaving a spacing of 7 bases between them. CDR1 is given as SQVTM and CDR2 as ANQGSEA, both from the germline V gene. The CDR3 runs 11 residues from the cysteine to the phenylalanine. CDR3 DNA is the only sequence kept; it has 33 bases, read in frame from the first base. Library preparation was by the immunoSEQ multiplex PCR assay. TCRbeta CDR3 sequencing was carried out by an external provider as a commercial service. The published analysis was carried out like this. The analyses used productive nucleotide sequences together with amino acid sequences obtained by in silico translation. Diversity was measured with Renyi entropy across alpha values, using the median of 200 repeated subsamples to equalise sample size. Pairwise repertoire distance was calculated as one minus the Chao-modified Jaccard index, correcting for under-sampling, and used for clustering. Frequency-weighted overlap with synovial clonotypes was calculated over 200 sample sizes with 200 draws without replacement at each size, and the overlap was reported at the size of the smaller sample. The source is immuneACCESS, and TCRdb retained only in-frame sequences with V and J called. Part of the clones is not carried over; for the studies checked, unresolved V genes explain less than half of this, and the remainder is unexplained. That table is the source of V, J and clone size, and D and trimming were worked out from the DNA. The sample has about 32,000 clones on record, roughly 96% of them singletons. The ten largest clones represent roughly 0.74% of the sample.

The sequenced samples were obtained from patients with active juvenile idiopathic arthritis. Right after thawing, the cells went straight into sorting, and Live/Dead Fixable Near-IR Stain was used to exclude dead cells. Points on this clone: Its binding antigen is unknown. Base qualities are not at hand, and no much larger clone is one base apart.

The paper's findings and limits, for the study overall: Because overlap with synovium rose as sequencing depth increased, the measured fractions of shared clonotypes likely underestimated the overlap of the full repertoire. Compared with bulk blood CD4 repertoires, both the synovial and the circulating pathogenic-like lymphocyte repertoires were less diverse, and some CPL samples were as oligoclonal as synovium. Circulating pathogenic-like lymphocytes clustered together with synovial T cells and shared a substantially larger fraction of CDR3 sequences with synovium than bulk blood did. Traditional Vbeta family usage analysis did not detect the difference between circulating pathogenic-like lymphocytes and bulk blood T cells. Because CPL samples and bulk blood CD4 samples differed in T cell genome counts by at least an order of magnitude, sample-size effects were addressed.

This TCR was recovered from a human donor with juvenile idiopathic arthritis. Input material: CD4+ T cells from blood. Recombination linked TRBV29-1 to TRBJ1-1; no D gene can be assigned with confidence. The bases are TGCAGCGCCAGGCGGAACACTGAAGCTTTCTTT. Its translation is CSARRNTEAFF.